Shown below are 5 T cell receptor beta chains from a single sample sequenced in a study of blood T cell repertoires in COVID-19. Some clones are missing from TCRdb's copy, which holds only in-frame ones; the method was immunoSEQ multiplex PCR. The sample contains over 400,000 clones, 70% to 90% of which appear only once. The sample taken for sequencing was peripheral blood. The receptors stem from a woman aged 45-59 years with COVID-19, enrolled during active disease.

The genes are TRBV9 and TRBJ1-5; TRBD1 might be the D (6 bases). The CDR3 loop spans 15 amino acids. The germline V gene encodes CDR1 SGDLS and CDR2 YYNGEE. V was shortened by 0 bases and J by 3 bases, with 10 bases between the two germline ends. The CDR3 nucleotides read TGTGCCAGCAGCGTAGAAACAGGGAACAATCAGCCCCAGCATTTT. Amino acid sequence: CASSVETGNNQPQHF.

V usage is TRBV6-1 and J usage is TRBJ1-1; D gene ambiguous. Germline loops: CDR1 MNHNS, CDR2 SASEGT. The V gene lost 3 bases and the J gene lost 4 bases, with 12 bases spanning the gap. This CDR3 spans 14 amino acids. CDR3 amino acids: CASSDGYPSTEAFF. CDR3 bases: TGTGCCAGCAGTGACGGGTACCCCAGCACTGAAGCTTTCTTT.

The chain carries TRBV6-2 or TRBV6-3 and TRBJ2-7, with a weak D call TRBD1 (6 bases). Per the germline V gene, CDR1 is MNHEY and CDR2 is SVGEGT. The CDR3 extends over 13 amino acids. The germline V and J ends were trimmed by 4 bases and 9 bases, with 16 bases remaining between them. Written as DNA, the CDR3 is TGTGCCAGCAGTTTACAGGGTTTGACGGTGCAGTACTTC. Its protein is CASSLQGLTVQYF.

This clone was counted a few times. The chain carries TRBV7-9 and TRBJ2-7; 9 positions agree with TRBD1. V lost 3 bases and J lost 5; bases outside the gene matches: 8. This CDR3 has 15 amino acids. CDR1 and CDR2 (germline): SEHNR, FQNEAQ (reference sequence). The CDR3 region has the DNA TGTGCCAGCAGCTTCAGAACAGGGGGCCGGAACGAGCAGTACTTC. Amino acid sequence: CASSFRTGGRNEQYF.

The rearrangement links TRBV10-3 to TRBJ2-3, with TRBD2 as a possible D gene (7 bases). This CDR3 is built from 14 residues. Trimming stripped 11 bases from V and 0 bases from J, with 15 bases between. The germline gives CDR1 ENHRY, CDR2 SYGVKD. The CDR3 is CAGKGGSSTDTQYF. CDR3 nucleotides: TGTGCCGGAAAGGGGGGGTCTAGCACAGATACGCAGTATTTT.